Included here is one T cell receptor beta chain sequence, with context. What it recognizes is unknown. Construction of the TCRbeta library involved unique molecular identifiers. One entry per CDR3 protein, called by TCRdb with MiXCR from the PCR reads. The profile shows 610,000 or so distinct CDR3 sequences, 25% to 30% of them singletons. This record belongs to a study of T-cell reconstitution after alpha-beta-depleted transplantation in children. Findings and caveats of the study: Reports say that about two months after transplant, the alpha-beta T cells came out of several hundred graft clones that had expanded. The high TCRbeta diversity at day 60 in some patients came from surviving recipient T cells and thymic progenitors. At one year after transplant, newly produced T cells mostly accounted for T-cell counts and diversity.

The V gene's germline CDR1 is SGHTA and CDR2 FQGTGA. The V and J ends lost 5 bases and 6 bases, in that order; junction bases with no gene match: 13. This CDR3 is 15 amino acids long. The TCR sequence derives from a boy younger than two with Wiskott-Aldrich syndrome, due to receive a stem cell transplant. The chain links TRBV7-3 to TRBJ2-7; 7 bases align to TRBD1. The sample in question was PBMCs, obtained before TCRalphabeta/CD19-depleted stem cell transplant. DNA of the CDR3: TGTGCCAGCAGCCCGGACGGGACAGCAGGTCGCGAGCAGTACTTC. It specifies CASSPDGTAGREQYF.